This TCR beta chain came from a study of response to subunit inactivated influenza vaccine. Findings and limits, study-wide: It was the authors' suggestion that each seasonal influenza vaccination recruits few new T cells.

Via MiXCR, TCRdb re-called the RT-PCR reads, giving one row per CDR3 protein. The table shows 500,000 to 550,000 distinct CDR3 sequences, with about 7.6% occurring only once. At least ten counts were recorded for this clonotype. No antigen is known for it. CDR3 size: 14 residues. V lost 3 bases and J lost 10, with 13 bases in between. Source: PBMCs from blood, taken 23 to 25 months after vaccination. The chain couples TRBV12-3 or TRBV12-4 to TRBJ1-6; D ambiguous. The receptor's source is a man in his fifties or sixties who received an inactivated influenza vaccine. CDR3 in amino acids: CASSFMSGGSPLHF. CDR3 DNA: TGTGCCAGCAGTTTCATGAGTGGAGGGTCACCCCTCCACTTT.